Below, 28 T cell receptor beta chains from the same sample are listed, as sequenced in a study of radiation and T cells in renal cell carcinoma. TCRdb's copy holds only in-frame clones and misses some; the assay was immunoSEQ multiplex PCR. This sample yields more than 10,000 clones, of which approximately 62% are seen a single time; roughly 19% belongs to the top ten. Treatment meaning: treatment-naive control, cytoreductive nephrectomy. This sample comprised tumor tissue, obtained from a patient whose treatment was nephrectomy without radiotherapy. These receptors all come from an elderly woman with renal cell carcinoma.

The V call is TRBV9, the J call TRBJ1-2, with D maybe TRBD1 (6 bases). The CDR3 is 15 residues long. Germline-derived CDR1 and CDR2 are SGDLS and YYNGEE. Trimming removed 4 bases at V and 3 bases at J, with 16 bases between. CDR3 sequence: CASSLTPDSYYGYTF. The CDR3 DNA reads as TGTGCCAGCAGCCTTACACCGGACAGCTACTATGGCTACACCTTC.

By sample share, this clone is medium-sized. Within the sample, other DNA sequences also encode this same CDR3. The rearrangement uses TRBV10-1 and TRBJ1-1; 8 bases agree with TRBD1. Trimming at V came to 1 base and at J to 5 bases, leaving 0 bases not matched to a gene. The CDR3 extends over 13 amino acids. Germline CDR1 WNHNN, CDR2 SYGVQD (reference sequence). The CDR3 sequence: CASSEYRGTEAFF. The CDR3 DNA follows: TGCGCCAGCAGTGAGTACAGGGGGACTGAAGCTTTCTTT.

V is TRBV19 and J is TRBJ2-5, with D tentatively TRBD2 (5 bases). This CDR3 contains 16 residues. V lost 1 base to trimming and J lost 4 bases, with 16 bases between them. Per the germline V gene, CDR1 is LNHDA and CDR2 is SQIVND (reference sequence). The DNA for the CDR3 is TGTGCCAGTAGTATAGGATCCGGGGTAAGGCGAGAGACCCAGTACTTC. Protein: CASSIGSGVRRETQYF.

The chain links TRBV28 to TRBJ1-5, with D perhaps matching TRBD1 (5 bases). Germline V gene lookup returns CDR1 MDHEN and CDR2 SYDVKM. The CDR3 is made up of 15 amino acids. The V end was cut by 0 bases, the J end by 10 bases, with 16 bases between. CDR3 DNA sequence: TGTGCCAGCAGTTTATGGTACAGGAACCCGCTTCCCCAGCATTTT. Its protein product is CASSLWYRNPLPQHF.

The chain has TRBV4-2 and TRBJ1-3, with 7 nucleotides matching TRBD1. V dropped 4 bases and J dropped 1; count of bases not matched to a gene: 10. Germline values: CDR1 LGHNA, CDR2 YNFKEQ. The CDR3 totals 17 residues. CDR3 amino acids: CASSPYRDRASGNTIYF. In nucleotides, the CDR3 is TGTGCCAGCAGCCCCTACAGAGACAGGGCGTCTGGAAACACCATATATTTT.

The rearrangement joins TRBV5-1 to TRBJ2-3; the D is unclear. The CDR3 is 12 amino acids. Germline V gives CDR1 SGHRS, CDR2 YFSETQ. V lost 0 bases and J lost 5, with 4 bases in between. In nucleotides, the CDR3 is TGCGCCAGCAGCTTGGATCTAGATACGCAGTATTTT. Protein sequence: CASSLDLDTQYF.

This clone occurred a few times. The chain employs TRBV7-8 and TRBJ1-5, with 11 bases fitting TRBD1. Trimming removed 5 bases from V and 5 bases from J; junction bases left unmatched: 5. Germline V CDR1 and CDR2: SGHVS, FQNEAQ. This CDR3 is 15 amino acids long. CDR3 loop: CASSRDRGFDQPQHF. The CDR3 DNA follows: TGTGCCAGCAGCCGGGACAGGGGGTTCGATCAGCCCCAGCATTTT.

V usage is TRBV7-9 and J usage is TRBJ1-1; 7 nucleotides line up with TRBD1. V trimming: 4 bases; J trimming: 9 bases; junction bases outside the gene matches: 11. The germline V gene has CDR1 SEHNR and CDR2 FQNEAQ (reference sequence). The CDR3 extends over 14 amino acids. CDR3 sequence reads: CASSSPTGTRQAFF. The CDR3 coding sequence is TGTGCCAGCAGCTCCCCGACAGGGACGCGTCAAGCTTTCTTT.

This chain links TRBV19 with TRBJ2-1, with TRBD2 matching over 14 bases. The CDR3 is made up of 15 amino acids. CDR1 is LNHDA, CDR2 SQIVND, per germline (reference sequence). After removal of 4 bases from V and 8 bases from J, the junction contained 4 bases not matched to a gene. The CDR3 sequence is CASSTGTSGGYEQFF. The CDR3 DNA is TGTGCCAGTAGTACTGGGACTAGCGGGGGTTATGAGCAGTTCTTC.

By frequency in the sample, this clone is medium-sized (0.01 to 0.1%). The same CDR3 arises from other DNA sequences in this sample as well. The chain joins TRBV7-6 to TRBJ2-5; TRBD1 or TRBD2 may be the D gene (5 bases each). CDR1 is SGHVS, CDR2 FNYEAQ, per germline. V was cut by 5 bases and J by 2 bases, with 9 bases left in between. CDR3 length: 13 residues. Here the CDR3 DNA reads TGTGCCAGCAGCCGGGGCCGGCAAGAGACCCAGTACTTC. This encodes CASSRGRQETQYF.

This rearrangement joins TRBV6-4 to TRBJ1-5; D is ambiguous. The CDR3 runs 11 residues. V was shortened by 10 bases and J by 0 bases, with 4 bases between the two germline ends. Germline V gives CDR1 MRHNA, CDR2 SNTAGT. CDR3 amino acids: CATTSNQPQHF. CDR3 sequence (DNA): TGTGCCACCACTAGCAATCAGCCCCAGCATTTT.

J is TRBJ1-2 and V is TRBV5-5; 12 bases fit TRBD1. The CDR3 has 15 amino acids. Losses at the gene ends were 5 bases for V and 4 bases for J; bases not matched to a gene: 6. The V gene's germline CDR1 is SGHKS and CDR2 YYEKEE (reference sequence). The DNA of the CDR3 is TGTGCCAGCAGACGGGACAGGGGGCATGTCTATGGCTACACCTTC. Protein sequence: CASRRDRGHVYGYTF.

This chain connects TRBV19 to TRBJ2-1; no reliable D call. Trimming pared 1 base from V and 6 bases from J, leaving 10 bases between. Germline-derived CDR1 and CDR2 are LNHDA and SQIVND (reference sequence). The CDR3 runs to 14 residues. CDR3 nucleotide sequence: TGTGCCAGTAGTATAGGGGTCGGACCCAATGAGCAGTTCTTC. It yields the protein CASSIGVGPNEQFF.

The chain couples TRBV4-2 to TRBJ2-3; D uncertain. Germline V gene lookup returns CDR1 LGHNA and CDR2 YNFKEQ. This CDR3 has 14 residues. V was clipped by 0 bases and J by 6 bases, with 10 bases between them. CDR3 nucleotides: TGTGCCAGCAGCCAAGATTTATGGGCGGATACGCAGTATTTT. Translation: CASSQDLWADTQYF.

The rearrangement uses TRBV5-1 and TRBJ2-5; TRBD2 aligns across 10 bases. Trimming at V came to 1 base and at J to 5 bases, leaving 5 bases not matched to a gene. CDR1 and CDR2 from the germline V gene are SGHRS and YFSETQ. The CDR3 contains 15 residues. The CDR3 loop reads CASSLSGGAGETQYF. CDR3 sequence (DNA): TGCGCCAGCAGCTTGAGCGGGGGGGCCGGTGAGACCCAGTACTTC.

By share, this clone counts as large. The V gene is TRBV27, the J gene TRBJ1-2, with 9 bases identical to TRBD1. Germline CDR1 reads MNHEY; CDR2 reads SMNVEV (reference sequence). The CDR3 consists of 15 residues. J was trimmed by 7 bases and V by 0 bases; bases with no gene match: 6. The CDR3 nucleotides are TGTGCCAGCAGTTTATCGAAACAGGGGGCGAGTGGCTACACCTTC. Its protein product is CASSLSKQGASGYTF.

This clone qualifies as medium-sized. The chain carries TRBV9 and TRBJ2-1; TRBD2 matches at 12 bases. After removal of 1 base from V and 4 bases from J, the junction contained 3 bases not matched to a gene. Looked up from germline, CDR1 is SGDLS and CDR2 is YYNGEE. The CDR3 length is 16 residues. CDR3 nucleotide sequence: TGTGCCAGCAGCGTACTAGCGGGGGGGACTTACAATGAGCAGTTCTTC. It is translated as CASSVLAGGTYNEQFF.

V and J are TRBV9 and TRBJ2-5; D unresolved. Germline loops: CDR1 SGDLS, CDR2 YYNGEE. V shed 0 bases and J shed 7 bases, with 10 bases lying between them. The CDR3 is 13 residues long. As DNA, the CDR3 is TGTGCCAGCAGCGTAGAACCCAAAGGGACCCAGTACTTC. Encoded protein: CASSVEPKGTQYF.

The chain couples TRBV6-5 to TRBJ1-2; D remains unclear. From germline, CDR1 is MNHEY and CDR2 SVGAGI. The CDR3 totals 14 residues. The V and J ends lost 5 bases and 5 bases respectively, with 15 bases between them. CDR3 sequence reads: CASSPGPDAYGYTF. CDR3 nucleotides: TGTGCCAGCAGTCCCGGGCCCGACGCGTATGGCTACACCTTC.

This rearrangement joins TRBV9 to TRBJ1-1; 7 bases fit TRBD1. Germline-derived CDR1 and CDR2 are SGDLS and YYNGEE. The CDR3 sequence is 15 residues long. V shed 0 bases and J 0 bases; nucleotides not matched to a gene: 2. The CDR3 loop is CASSVVDRLNTEAFF. Written as DNA, the CDR3 is TGTGCCAGCAGCGTAGTGGACAGGCTGAACACTGAAGCTTTCTTT.

The chain combines TRBV10-2 with TRBJ2-2, with 7 positions matching TRBD1. The CDR3 loop spans 15 amino acids. Germline CDR1 and CDR2: WSHSY and SAAADI. V trimming: 7 bases; J trimming: 7 bases; junction bases outside the gene matches: 12. CDR3 in DNA: TGCGCCAGCACTCTTGACGACAGGGAAGTCGGGGAGCTGTTTTTT. It codes for CASTLDDREVGELFF.

This clone was observed a handful of times. V usage is TRBV27 and J usage is TRBJ1-6; 7 nucleotides agree with TRBD1. V lost 4 bases, J lost 7 bases, and 7 bases stayed unmatched. Germline loops: CDR1 MNHEY, CDR2 SMNVEV (reference sequence). This CDR3 contains 15 residues. The CDR3 is CASSSPTGSNSPLHF. The DNA for the CDR3 is TGTGCCAGCAGTTCCCCGACAGGGTCCAATTCACCCCTCCACTTT.

The chain uses TRBV7-6 and TRBJ2-3; TRBD1 matches at 7 bases. Per germline, CDR1 SGHVS and CDR2 FNYEAQ. V shed 1 base and J 4 bases; nucleotides not matched to a gene: 5. The CDR3 spans 15 residues. The CDR3 region is CASSLGAGGADTQYF. CDR3 sequence (DNA): TGTGCCAGCAGCTTAGGGGCAGGGGGAGCAGATACGCAGTATTTT.

This chain connects TRBV5-8 to TRBJ1-2; D remains ambiguous. With 2 bases removed from V and 4 bases from J, the gap between germline ends came to 6 bases. Germline V gives CDR1 SGHTS, CDR2 YDEGEE. The CDR3 has 12 residues. The chain's CDR3 is CASSFWAYGYTF. CDR3 DNA sequence: TGTGCCAGCAGCTTTTGGGCCTATGGCTACACCTTC.

The chain couples TRBV10-1 to TRBJ2-5; perhaps TRBD1 as D (5 bases). There are 13 residues in the CDR3. Between the trimmed V and J ends, which lost 3 bases and 7 bases, there was a span of 12 bases. Germline V CDR1 and CDR2: WNHNN, SYGVQD (reference sequence). CDR3 DNA sequence: TGCGCCAGCAGTGATCAGGGTTCGGGGACCCAGTACTTC. This gives the protein CASSDQGSGTQYF.

The rearrangement joins TRBV11-3 to TRBJ2-1, with 7 bases matching TRBD2. The CDR3 runs 13 residues. The J segment lost 6 bases and the V segment lost 4 bases, leaving 3 bases of the junction unmatched. Germline V gene sequence: CDR1 SGHNT, CDR2 YENEEA. For the CDR3, the DNA is TGTGCCAGCAGCTCCGGGACTACCAATGAGCAGTTCTTC. This sequence encodes CASSSGTTNEQFF.

The rearrangement joins TRBV2 to TRBJ2-7, with 8 positions matching TRBD2. The CDR3 is made up of 14 amino acids. V shed 4 bases and J 7 bases; nucleotides not matched to a gene: 9. Germline lookup yields CDR1 SNHLY and CDR2 FYNNEI. CDR3 region: CASSATGLVVEQYF. The CDR3, as DNA: TGTGCCAGCAGTGCCACGGGACTAGTGGTGGAGCAGTACTTC.

The J gene is TRBJ1-6, the V gene TRBV30; D is ambiguous. CDR1 is GTSNPN, CDR2 SVGIG, per germline (reference sequence). The CDR3 covers 11 residues. V lost 5 bases and J 14 bases, leaving 13 bases between the germline ends. CDR3 DNA: TGTGCCTGGCGTGGACCGACGGCCCTCCACTTT. This sequence encodes CAWRGPTALHF.